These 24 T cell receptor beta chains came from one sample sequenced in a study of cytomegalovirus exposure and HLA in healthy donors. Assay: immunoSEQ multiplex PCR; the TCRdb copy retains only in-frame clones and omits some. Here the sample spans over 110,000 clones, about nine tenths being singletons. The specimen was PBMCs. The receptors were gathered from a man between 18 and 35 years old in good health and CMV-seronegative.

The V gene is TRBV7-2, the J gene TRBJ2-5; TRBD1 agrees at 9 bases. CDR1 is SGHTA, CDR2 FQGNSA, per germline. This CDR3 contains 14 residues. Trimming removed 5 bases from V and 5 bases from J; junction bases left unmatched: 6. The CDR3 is CASSLQGARETQYF. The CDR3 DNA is TGTGCCAGCAGCCTACAGGGGGCCCGGGAGACCCAGTACTTC.

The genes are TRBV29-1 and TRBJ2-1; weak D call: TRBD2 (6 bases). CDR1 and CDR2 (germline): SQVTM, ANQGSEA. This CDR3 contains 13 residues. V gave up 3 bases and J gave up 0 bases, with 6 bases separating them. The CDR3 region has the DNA TGCAGCGTTGAGGGGGGCTCCTACAATGAGCAGTTCTTC. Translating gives CSVEGGSYNEQFF.

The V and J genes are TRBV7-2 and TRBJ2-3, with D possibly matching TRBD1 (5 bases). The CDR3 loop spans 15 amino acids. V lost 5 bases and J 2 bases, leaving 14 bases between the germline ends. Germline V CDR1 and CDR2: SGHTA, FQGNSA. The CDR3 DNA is TGTGCCAGCAGCGCGGTGAAGGGGATCACAGATACGCAGTATTTT. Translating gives CASSAVKGITDTQYF.

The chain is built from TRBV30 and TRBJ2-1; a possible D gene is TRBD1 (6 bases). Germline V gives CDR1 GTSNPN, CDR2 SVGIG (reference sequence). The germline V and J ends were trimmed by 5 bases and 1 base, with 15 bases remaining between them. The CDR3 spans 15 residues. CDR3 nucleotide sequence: TGTGCCTGGTCAAAAACACAGGGTTCCTACAATGAGCAGTTCTTC. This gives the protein CAWSKTQGSYNEQFF.

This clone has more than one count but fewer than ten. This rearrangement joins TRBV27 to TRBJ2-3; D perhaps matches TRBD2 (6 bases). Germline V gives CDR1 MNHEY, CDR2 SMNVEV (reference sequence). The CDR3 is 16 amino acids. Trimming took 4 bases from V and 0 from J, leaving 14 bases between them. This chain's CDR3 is CASSSIADTSTDTQYF. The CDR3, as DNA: TGTGCCAGCAGTTCCATAGCGGATACTAGCACAGATACGCAGTATTTT.

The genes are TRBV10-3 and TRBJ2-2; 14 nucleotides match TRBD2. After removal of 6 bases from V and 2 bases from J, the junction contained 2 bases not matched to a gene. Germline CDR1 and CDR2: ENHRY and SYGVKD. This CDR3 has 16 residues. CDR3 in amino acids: CAISGTSGGNTGELFF. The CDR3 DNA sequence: TGTGCCATCAGCGGGACTAGCGGGGGTAACACCGGGGAGCTGTTTTTT.

The CDR3 is CASSNRVGEQFF. CDR3 in DNA: TGTGCCAGCAGCAACAGGGTCGGTGAGCAGTTCTTC. This chain links TRBV6-5 with TRBJ2-1; D possibly corresponds to TRBD1 (6 bases). The CDR3 is 12 residues long. Trimming took 6 bases from V and 9 from J, leaving 12 bases between them. Germline V gene lookup returns CDR1 MNHEY and CDR2 SVGAGI.

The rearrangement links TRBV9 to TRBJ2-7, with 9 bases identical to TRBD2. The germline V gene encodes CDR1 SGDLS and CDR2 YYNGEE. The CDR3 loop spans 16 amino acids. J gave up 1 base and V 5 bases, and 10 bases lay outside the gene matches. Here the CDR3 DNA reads TGTGCCAGCAGTACCTTTAGCGGGGGAGGGTCCTACGAGCAGTACTTC. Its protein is CASSTFSGGGSYEQYF.

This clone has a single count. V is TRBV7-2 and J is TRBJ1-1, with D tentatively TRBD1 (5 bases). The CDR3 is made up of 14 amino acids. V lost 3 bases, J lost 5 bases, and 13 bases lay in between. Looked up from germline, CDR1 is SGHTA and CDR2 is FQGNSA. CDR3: CASSFKGMSTEAFF. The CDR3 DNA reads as TGTGCCAGCAGCTTTAAGGGGATGAGTACTGAAGCTTTCTTT.

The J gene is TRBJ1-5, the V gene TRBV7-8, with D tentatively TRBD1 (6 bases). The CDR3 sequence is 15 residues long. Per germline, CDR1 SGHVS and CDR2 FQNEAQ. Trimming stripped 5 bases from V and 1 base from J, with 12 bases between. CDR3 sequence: CASSNNRASNQPQHF. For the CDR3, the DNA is TGTGCCAGCAGCAACAACAGGGCGAGCAATCAGCCCCAGCATTTT. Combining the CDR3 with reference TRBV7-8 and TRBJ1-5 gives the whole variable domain GAGVSQSPRYKVAKRGQDVALRCDPISGHVSLFWYQQALGQGPEFLTYFQNEAQLDKSGLPSDRFFAERPEGSVSTLKIQRTQQEDSAVYLCASSNNRASNQPQHFGDGTRLSIL.

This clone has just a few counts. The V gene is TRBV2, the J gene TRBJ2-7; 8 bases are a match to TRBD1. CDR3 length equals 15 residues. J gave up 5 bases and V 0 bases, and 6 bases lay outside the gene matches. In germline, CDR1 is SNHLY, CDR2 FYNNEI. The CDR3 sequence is CASSEARDRPHEQYF. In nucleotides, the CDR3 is TGTGCCAGCAGTGAAGCTCGGGACAGGCCCCACGAGCAGTACTTC.

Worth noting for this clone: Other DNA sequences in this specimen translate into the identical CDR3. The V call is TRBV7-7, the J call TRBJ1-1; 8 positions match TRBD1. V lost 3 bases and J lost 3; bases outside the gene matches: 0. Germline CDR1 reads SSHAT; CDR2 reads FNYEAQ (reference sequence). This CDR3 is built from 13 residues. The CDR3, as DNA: TGTGCCAGCAGCTTGGACAGGGACACTGAAGCTTTCTTT. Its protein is CASSLDRDTEAFF.

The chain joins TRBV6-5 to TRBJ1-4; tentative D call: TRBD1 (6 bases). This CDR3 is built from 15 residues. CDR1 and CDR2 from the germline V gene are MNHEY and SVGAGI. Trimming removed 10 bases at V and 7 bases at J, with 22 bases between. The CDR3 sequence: CATRREGGRSEKLFF. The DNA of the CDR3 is TGTGCCACCCGCAGGGAGGGGGGCAGGAGTGAAAAACTGTTTTTT.

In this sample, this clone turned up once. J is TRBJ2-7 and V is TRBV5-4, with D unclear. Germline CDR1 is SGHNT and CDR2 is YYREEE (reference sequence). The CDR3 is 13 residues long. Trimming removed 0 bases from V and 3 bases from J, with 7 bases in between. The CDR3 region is CASSLGYSYEQYF. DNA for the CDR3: TGTGCCAGCAGCTTGGGCTACAGCTACGAGCAGTACTTC.

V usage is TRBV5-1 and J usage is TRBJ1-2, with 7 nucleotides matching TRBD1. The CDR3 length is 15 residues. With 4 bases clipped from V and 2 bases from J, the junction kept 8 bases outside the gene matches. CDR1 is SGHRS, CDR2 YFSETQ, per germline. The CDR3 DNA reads TGCGCCAGCAGCCAGGGGGAATGGGGGAACTATGGCTACACCTTC. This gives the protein CASSQGEWGNYGYTF.

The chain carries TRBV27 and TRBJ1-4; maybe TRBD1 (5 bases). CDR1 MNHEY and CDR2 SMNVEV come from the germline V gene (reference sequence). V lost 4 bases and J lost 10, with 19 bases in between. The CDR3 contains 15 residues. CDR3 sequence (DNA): TGTGCCAGCAGTTCCCGGGGGGATCCCGTACGAAAACTGTTTTTT. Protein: CASSSRGDPVRKLFF.

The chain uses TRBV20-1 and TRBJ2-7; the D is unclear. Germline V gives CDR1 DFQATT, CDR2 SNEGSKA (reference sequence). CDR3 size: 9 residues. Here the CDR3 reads CRSVCEQYF. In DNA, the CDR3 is TGCAGGTCAGTATGTGAGCAGTACTTC.

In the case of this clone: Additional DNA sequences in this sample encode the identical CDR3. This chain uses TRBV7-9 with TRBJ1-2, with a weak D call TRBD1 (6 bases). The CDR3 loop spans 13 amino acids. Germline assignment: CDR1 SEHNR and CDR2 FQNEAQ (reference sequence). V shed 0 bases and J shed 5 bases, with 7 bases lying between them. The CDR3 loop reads CASSLAQGYGYTF. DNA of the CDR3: TGTGCCAGCAGCTTAGCGCAGGGGTATGGCTACACCTTC.

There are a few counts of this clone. This chain's CDR3 is CASSTPPDRAGELFF. Written as DNA, the CDR3 is TGTGCCAGCAGTACCCCGCCGGACAGGGCCGGGGAGCTGTTTTTT. The chain carries TRBV6-5 and TRBJ2-2, with TRBD1 identical over 8 bases. V dropped 5 bases and J dropped 6; count of bases not matched to a gene: 8. This CDR3 is 15 amino acids long. Germline V lookup: CDR1 MNHEY, CDR2 SVGAGI.

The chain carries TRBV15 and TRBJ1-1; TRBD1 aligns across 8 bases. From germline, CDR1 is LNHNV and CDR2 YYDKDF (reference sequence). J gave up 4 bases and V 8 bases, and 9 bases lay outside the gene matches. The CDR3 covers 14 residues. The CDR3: CATGPGGSSTEAFF. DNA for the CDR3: TGTGCCACCGGGCCAGGGGGCTCGTCCACTGAAGCTTTCTTT. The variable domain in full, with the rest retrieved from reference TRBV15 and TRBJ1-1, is DAMVIQNPRYQVTQFGKPVTLSCSQTLNHNVMYWYQQKSSQAPKLLFHYYDKDFNNEADTPDNFQSRRPNTSFCFLDIRSPGLGDTAMYLCATGPGGSSTEAFFGQGTRLTVV.

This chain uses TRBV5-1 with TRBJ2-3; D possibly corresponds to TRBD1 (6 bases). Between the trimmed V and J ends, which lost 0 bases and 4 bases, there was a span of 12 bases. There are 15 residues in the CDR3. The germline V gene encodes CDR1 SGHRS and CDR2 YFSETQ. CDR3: CASSLVDRFSDTQYF. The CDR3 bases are TGCGCCAGCAGCTTGGTAGACAGGTTCTCAGATACGCAGTATTTT.

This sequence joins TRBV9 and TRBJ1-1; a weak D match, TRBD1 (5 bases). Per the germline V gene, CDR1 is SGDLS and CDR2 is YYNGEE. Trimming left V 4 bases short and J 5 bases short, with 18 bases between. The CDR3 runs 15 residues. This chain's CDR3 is CASSPPRAAGTEAFF. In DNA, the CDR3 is TGTGCCAGCAGCCCGCCCAGGGCGGCGGGGACTGAAGCTTTCTTT.

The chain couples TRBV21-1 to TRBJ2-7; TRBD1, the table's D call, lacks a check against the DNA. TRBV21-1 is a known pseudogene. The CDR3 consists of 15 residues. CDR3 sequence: CASSETGGSGGEQYF. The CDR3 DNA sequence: TGTGCCAGCAGCGAAACAGGGGGAAGTGGAGGCGAGCAGTACTTC.

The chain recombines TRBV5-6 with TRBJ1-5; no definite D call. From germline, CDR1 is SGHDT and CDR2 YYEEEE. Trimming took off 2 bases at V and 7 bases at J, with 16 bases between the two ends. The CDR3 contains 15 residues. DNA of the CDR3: TGTGCCAGCAGCTTAGAGGGTAGTATGCGGCAGCCCCAGCATTTT. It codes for CASSLEGSMRQPQHF.